This TCR beta chain was profiled in a study of blood T cell repertoires in COVID-19 (dated by TCRdb to 2019 to 2021). Background for the entire study: Samples from collaborators originated in the United States, Italy and Spain and spanned both the acute and convalescent phases of COVID-19. The prospective study material was composed of cDNA or gDNA derived from T cells, B-cell-depleted T cells, or PBMCs. Deeply sampled blood TCRbeta repertoires from subjects exposed to, actively infected with, or recovered from COVID-19 were included in the dataset. A freely available public database, intended as a resource for researchers studying the immune response to SARS-CoV-2, is where the repertoires were released. The samples were drawn from two sources: the first 160 participants of the ongoing ImmuneRACE study, and 1,000 to 1,500 subjects contributed by 6 global collaborators. Nearly every sample came with metadata listing a de-identified subject ID, COVID-19 status, age in years and sex. Where HLA class I and class II types were available, the types were taken from metadata supplied by the sample provider, not from assay-based typing. The paper's findings and limits, for the study overall: How much clinical and demographic metadata was included differed by source and by participant, and the metadata was provided uncurated.

Reading the germline V gene (reference sequence) gives CDR1 LGHDT and CDR2 YNNKEL. Including cysteine and phenylalanine, the CDR3 has 18 amino acids. Here the CDR3 DNA is all that survives: 54 bases in frame from base 1. V is cut back by 3 bases and J by 5 bases, with 13 bases in the junction unmatched. In the prospective study, participants were 18 to 89 years old, resided in 24 geographic areas of the United States, and were enrolled through a virtual design. In the prospective study, cohorts were assigned on the basis of participant-reported clinical history obtained from a screening survey and a study questionnaire. Recovered participants in ImmuneRACE Cohort 3 were defined by two consecutive negative NP/OP PCR tests, clearance by a healthcare professional, or resolution of symptoms. In the prospective study, mobile phlebotomists collected whole blood, serum and a nasopharyngeal or oropharyngeal swab from each participant. Additional blood draws and questionnaires over an approximately two-month period could optionally be provided by prospective study participants. Before DNA extraction, blood samples from the prospective study were shipped at room temperature or frozen.

The immunoSEQ Assay, a bias-controlled multiplex PCR, was used to amplify TCRbeta CDR3 regions from genomic DNA. For the original study's pipeline: The number of nucleated cells in each sample was estimated by amplification of reference gene primers within the assay. Sequence reads were collapsed and filtered to measure the absolute abundance of every unique TCRbeta CDR3 rearrangement. For each sample, productive Simpson clonality was calculated as the square root of Simpson's diversity index across productive rearrangements. Drawn from immuneACCESS, this table holds only the in-frame rearrangements with V and J called that TCRdb kept. Clones are partly lost; checked studies trace under half to an unresolved V gene and leave the rest unexplained. That table furnishes V, J and clone size, whereas the DNA furnished D and trimming. Recorded for this sample are about 200,000 clones; around four fifths of them occurred a single time. The ten largest clones capture roughly 10% of the sample.

This clone came up once. The clone's antigen remains unknown. Per-nucleotide qualities are absent, and no much larger clonotype sits a single base away. Material for sequencing was PBMCs or T cells enriched from blood (not recorded which). The rearrangement joined TRBV3-1 (or the pseudogene TRBV3-2) to TRBJ2-5; TRBD2 agrees with 12 junctional bases. This receptor was obtained from a man aged 35-49 years who had recovered from COVID-19. The CDR3 here reads CASSHRLAGAGGRETQYF. The nucleotide sequence is TGTGCCAGCAGCCACCGACTAGCGGGAGCAGGGGGGCGGGAGACCCAGTACTTC.